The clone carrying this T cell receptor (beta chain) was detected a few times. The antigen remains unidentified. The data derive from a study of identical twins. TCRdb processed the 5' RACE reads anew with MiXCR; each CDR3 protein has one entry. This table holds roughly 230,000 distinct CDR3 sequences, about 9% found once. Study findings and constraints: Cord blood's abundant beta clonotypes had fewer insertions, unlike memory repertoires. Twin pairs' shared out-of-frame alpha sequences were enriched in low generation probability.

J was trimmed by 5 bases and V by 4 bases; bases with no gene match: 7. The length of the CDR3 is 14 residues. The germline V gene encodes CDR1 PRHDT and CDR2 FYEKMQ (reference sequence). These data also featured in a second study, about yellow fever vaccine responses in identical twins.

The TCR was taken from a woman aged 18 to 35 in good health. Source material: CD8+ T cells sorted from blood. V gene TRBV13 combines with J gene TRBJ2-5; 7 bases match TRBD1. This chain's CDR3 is CASSSTGLGETQYF. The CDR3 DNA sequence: TGTGCCAGCAGCTCGACAGGGTTGGGGGAGACCCAGTACTTC.